The subject of this entry is one T cell receptor beta chain. Its recognized antigen is unknown. No base qualities exist here, and no much larger clone lies one base off it. This sample stems from a study of T cell responses to AZD1222 COVID-19 vaccine listed by TCRdb under 2021. About the investigation overall: A total of approximately 250 trial participants underwent TCR sequencing, of whom 200 to 220 had received two doses of AZD1222 and 26 had received two doses of the MenACWY control vaccine. Trial participants were enrolled into age subgroups of 18-55, 56-69 and 70-plus years, which contained around 150, 28 and 57 TCR-sequenced participants, respectively.

What the authors observed across the whole study: After two AZD1222 doses, spike-specific TCR breadth and depth were significantly higher than at day 0 and than in MenACWY recipients. In the small 56-69-year group, the increase in depth fell short of significance, most likely because of low power. Participants were mostly white British, with more females than males. The authors suggested clonal diversity may have been underestimated. Conclusions about previously exposed vaccinees were limited because only five to seven AZD1222 recipients were SARS-CoV-2 seropositive at baseline. The vaccine-associated CD4 TCRs covered the entire spike protein, and the dominant responses fell in regions 160-218 and 743-854. Because no day 14 peak-response samples were available, the repertoires could be characterized only after the peak T cell response. Reportedly, almost half of the unique spike-specific TCRs recognized epitopes lying outside the regions that are mutated in the B.1.351 and B.1.1.7 variants.

The CDR3 regions of human TCRbeta chains were subjected to immunosequencing. As for the authors' bioinformatics: TCRs in the repertoires were matched against a reference library of SARS-CoV-2-specific TCRs that had been generated with the MIRA antigen-specificity platform. Breadth was defined as the fraction of unique TCRs that were SARS-CoV-2-associated, and depth was defined as the fraction of total T cells that were SARS-CoV-2-associated. Using the MIRA data, each spike-specific TCR was assigned both to the spike region to which the TCR was reactive and to a CD4 or CD8 class. Log10-transformed breadth and depth values were compared by one-way ANOVA with Sidak's multiple comparisons tests. Here the immuneACCESS table is served through TCRdb, limited to in-frame sequences with V and J called. Missing clones are a known gap in these copies; in checked studies unresolved V genes cover under half, and the rest lacks a known reason. The V and J calls and clone size were taken over from that table, and D and trimming were inferred from the DNA. The sample records 180,000 or so clones, roughly 91% of which are singletons. The ten most abundant clones make up approximately 1.9% of the sample.

The label giving this sample's time point can be read as: about 28 days (+/-7) after the second vaccine dose. Because spike-specific TCR depth and breadth did not differ between the two schedules, AZD1222 recipients who got a second dose at roughly 4 weeks were pooled with those who got a second dose at roughly 12 weeks. Samples from vaccinated people were obtained from the UK trials COV001 and COV002, which included a single-blind randomized controlled phase 2/3 trial of AZD1222 (ChAdOx1 nCoV-19) in healthy adults. For TCRbeta chain sequencing, PBMC samples were collected from trial participants at day 0 and at day 28 after the second dose. Trimming takes 6 bases from V and 4 bases from J, and the germline ends sit 10 bases apart. CDR1 MNHEY and CDR2 SVGEGT are derived from the germline V gene. The CDR3 starts with the cysteine, ends with the phenylalanine, and has 12 residues. Only CDR3 DNA remains: 36 bases, in frame from the first base.

This receptor was obtained from an adult who received the AZD1222 COVID-19 vaccine. Recombination joined TRBV6-2 or TRBV6-3 with TRBJ2-7; no D gene can be assigned with confidence. The material was peripheral blood, obtained 28 days after the second AZD1222 dose. The CDR3 reads CASSPGRYEQYF. The nucleotides read TGTGCCAGCAGCCCCGGCCGTTACGAGCAGTACTTC.